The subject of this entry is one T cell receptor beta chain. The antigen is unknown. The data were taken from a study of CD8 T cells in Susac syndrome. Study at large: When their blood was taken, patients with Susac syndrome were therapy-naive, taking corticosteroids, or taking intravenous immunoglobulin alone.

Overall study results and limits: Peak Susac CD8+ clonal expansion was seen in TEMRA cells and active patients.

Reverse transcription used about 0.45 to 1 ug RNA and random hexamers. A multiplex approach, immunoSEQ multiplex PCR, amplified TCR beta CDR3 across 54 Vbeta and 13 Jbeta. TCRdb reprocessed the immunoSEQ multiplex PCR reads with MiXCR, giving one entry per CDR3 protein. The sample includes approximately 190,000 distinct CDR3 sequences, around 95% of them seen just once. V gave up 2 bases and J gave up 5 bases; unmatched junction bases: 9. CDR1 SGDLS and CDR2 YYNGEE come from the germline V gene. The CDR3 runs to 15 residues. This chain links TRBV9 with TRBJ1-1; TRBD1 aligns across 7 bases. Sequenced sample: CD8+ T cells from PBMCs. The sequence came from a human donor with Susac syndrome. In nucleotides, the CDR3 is TGTGCCAGCAGCGTCGGACAGGAAACGGGTACTGAAGCTTTCTTT. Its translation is CASSVGQETGTEAFF.